This T cell receptor (beta chain) was sequenced in a study of blood T cells in healthy people across ages. Only a few counts were recorded for this clonotype. Then a second PCR, running roughly 7 to 11 cycles, was carried out with a sample-barcoded 5' primer and a J-beta primer mix. TCRdb re-called the 5' RACE reads through MiXCR, storing one row per CDR3 protein. Seen here are about 290,000 distinct CDR3 sequences, 25% to 30% observed once, and the top ten hold roughly 30%. Germline values: CDR1 KGHSH, CDR2 LQKENI. Trimming removed 6 bases from V and 7 bases from J; junction bases left unmatched: 11. This CDR3 has 14 amino acids.

The sequence was obtained from a woman in her 70s in good health. Sequencing was done on a sample of blood. This rearrangement joins TRBV18 to TRBJ2-7; TRBD2 matches 8 bases. The CDR3 protein is CASSPDRLAWEQYF. The CDR3 region has the DNA TGTGCCAGCTCCCCCGACCGACTAGCGTGGGAGCAGTACTTC.